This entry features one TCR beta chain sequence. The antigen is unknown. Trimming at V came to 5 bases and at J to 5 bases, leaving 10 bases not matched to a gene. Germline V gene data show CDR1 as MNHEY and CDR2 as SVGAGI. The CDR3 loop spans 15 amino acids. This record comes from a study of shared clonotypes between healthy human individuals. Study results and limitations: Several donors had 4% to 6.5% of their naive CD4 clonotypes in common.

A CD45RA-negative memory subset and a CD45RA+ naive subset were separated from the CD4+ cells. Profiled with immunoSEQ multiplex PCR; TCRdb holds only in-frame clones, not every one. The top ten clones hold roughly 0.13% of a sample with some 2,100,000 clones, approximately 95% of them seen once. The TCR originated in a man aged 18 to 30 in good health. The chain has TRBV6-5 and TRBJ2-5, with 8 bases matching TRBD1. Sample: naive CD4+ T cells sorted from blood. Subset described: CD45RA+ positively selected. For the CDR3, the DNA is TGTGCCAGCAGTCGCTGGGACAGGCAATGGGAGACCCAGTACTTC. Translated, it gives CASSRWDRQWETQYF.